These 23 T cell receptor beta chains came from one sample sequenced in a study of neurological immune-mediated disorders. MiXCR, run by TCRdb on the 5' RACE reads, gives a single entry per CDR3 protein. The table shows 20,000 to 30,000 distinct CDR3 sequences, with about 13% occurring only once. Sequencing used PBMCs. These receptors originate from a woman aged 55-70 years with HTLV-1-associated myelopathy (HAM/TSP).

This clonotype was counted ten times or more. CDR3 residues: CASSQDTQRGPSYEQYF. The CDR3, as DNA: TGCGCCAGCAGCCAAGATACGCAGCGGGGGCCTTCTTACGAGCAGTACTTC. V usage is TRBV4-1 and J usage is TRBJ2-7, with 8 nucleotides matching TRBD2. The length of the CDR3 is 17 residues. Germline values: CDR1 MGHRA, CDR2 YSYEKL. With V trimmed by 0 bases and J by 4 bases, 11 bases remained unmatched.

This clonotype has ten or more counts. V and J are TRBV12-3 or TRBV12-4 and TRBJ2-7; 8 bases fit TRBD1. The CDR3 sequence is 14 residues long. Trimming cost V 5 bases and J 2 bases; bases outside gene matches: 5. CDR3 amino acids: CASSRTGTTYEQYF. The DNA of the CDR3 is TGTGCCAGCAGTCGGACAGGGACCACCTACGAGCAGTACTTC.

The sample holds many counts of this clonotype. The V call is TRBV7-2, the J call TRBJ1-4; D is possibly TRBD1 (5 bases). The CDR3 length is 15 residues. Germline CDR1 SGHTA, CDR2 FQGNSA. V lost 5 bases to trimming and J lost 0 bases, with 10 bases between them. CDR3 in amino acids: CASSADSATNEKLFF. In DNA form, the CDR3 reads TGTGCCAGCAGCGCCGACAGTGCAACTAATGAAAAACTGTTTTTT.

This clonotype appeared many times. Here the CDR3 DNA reads TGTGCCAGCAGCCCACCGGGACAGGGGAACTACGAGCAGTACTTC. Translating gives CASSPPGQGNYEQYF. V and J are TRBV5-6 and TRBJ2-7, with 10 bases that match TRBD1. CDR3 length equals 15 residues. With 4 bases clipped from V and 3 bases from J, the junction kept 7 bases outside the gene matches. The germline gives CDR1 SGHDT, CDR2 YYEEEE.

The V and J genes are TRBV6-2 or TRBV6-3 and TRBJ1-5; tentative D call: TRBD1 (6 bases). V dropped 6 bases and J dropped 5 bases, with 14 bases sitting between them. Per the germline V gene, CDR1 is MNHEY and CDR2 is SVGEGT. The CDR3 extends over 14 amino acids. CDR3 residues: CASRPGVGDQPQHF. Here the CDR3 DNA reads TGTGCCAGCAGACCAGGGGTTGGGGATCAGCCCCAGCATTTT.

This clonotype was recorded at least ten times. This rearrangement joins TRBV29-1 to TRBJ2-7; 7 bases align to TRBD2. The CDR3 is 14 residues long. Trimming took 2 bases from V and 5 from J; bases not matched to a gene: 9. CDR1 is SQVTM and CDR2 is ANQGSEA in the germline V gene. The CDR3 is CSVETGGSIHEQYF. Here the CDR3 DNA reads TGCAGCGTTGAAACGGGAGGCTCTATCCACGAGCAGTACTTC.

This clonotype has more than one count but fewer than ten. The V call is TRBV4-2, the J call TRBJ2-3, with 10 positions matching TRBD2. Germline CDR1 is LGHNA and CDR2 is YNFKEQ. There are 16 residues in the CDR3. V shed 2 bases and J 6 bases; nucleotides not matched to a gene: 8. The CDR3 loop reads CASSQHSASGSDTQYF. As DNA, the CDR3 is TGTGCCAGCAGCCAACATTCGGCTAGCGGGAGTGATACGCAGTATTTT.

This clonotype was seen just once. Germline and junction disagree at one end, which may indicate a read error. The chain combines TRBV5-1 with TRBJ2-2; D perhaps matches TRBD1 (5 bases). Germline lookup yields CDR1 SGHRS and CDR2 YFSETQ. The CDR3 contains 14 residues. CDR3 in DNA: TGTGCCAGCACCAGGGTGTTGGGGACCGGGGAGCTGTTTTTT. It codes for CASTRVLGTGELFF.

This clonotype was seen at least ten times. The V and J genes are TRBV5-1 and TRBJ2-7; 7 bases are a match to TRBD2. The V and J ends lost 0 bases and 5 bases, in that order; junction bases with no gene match: 5. Germline loops: CDR1 SGHRS, CDR2 YFSETQ. This CDR3 has 14 amino acids. The DNA of the CDR3 is TGCGCCAGCAGCTTGGCTCAGGGAGGGCACGAGCAGTACTTC. Encoded protein: CASSLAQGGHEQYF. Combining the CDR3 with reference TRBV5-1 and TRBJ2-7 gives the whole variable domain KAGVTQTPRYLIKTRGQQVTLSCSPISGHRSVSWYQQTPGQGLQFLFEYFSETQRNKGNFPGRFSGRQFSNSRSEMNVSTLELGDSALYLCASSLAQGGHEQYFGPGTRLTVT.

This clonotype was counted at least ten times. In nucleotides, the CDR3 is TGCGCCAGCAGCCAAGGAAGGGAGGACCCCTACGAGCAGTACTTC. Its protein product is CASSQGREDPYEQYF. V usage is TRBV4-1 and J usage is TRBJ2-7, with D possibly matching TRBD2 (6 bases). V lost 1 base to trimming and J lost 2 bases, with 12 bases between them. Looked up from germline, CDR1 is MGHRA and CDR2 is YSYEKL. CDR3 length: 15 amino acids.

This clonotype was recorded many times. CDR3: CASSIAGQVPGANVLTF. The CDR3 DNA follows: TGTGCCAGTAGTATTGCGGGACAGGTCCCTGGGGCCAACGTCCTGACTTTC. V gene TRBV19 combines with J gene TRBJ2-6, with 8 bases that match TRBD1. The germline V gene encodes CDR1 LNHDA and CDR2 SQIVND (reference sequence). V lost 3 bases to trimming and J lost 2 bases; unmatched junction nucleotides: 6. The CDR3 is made up of 17 amino acids.

The chain joins TRBV5-4 to TRBJ2-7, with TRBD2 identical over 12 bases. The CDR3 totals 15 residues. Germline lookup yields CDR1 SGHNT and CDR2 YYREEE (reference sequence). V lost 4 bases, J lost 7 bases, and 9 bases stayed unmatched. CDR3 residues: CASSGGLAGLSEQYF. CDR3 nucleotides: TGTGCCAGCAGCGGCGGACTAGCGGGATTGTCTGAGCAGTACTTC. The full variable domain, rest sourced from reference TRBV5-4 and TRBJ2-7, is ETGVTQSPTHLIKTRGQQVTLRCSSQSGHNTVSWYQQALGQGPQFIFQYYREEENGRGNFPPRFSGLQFPNYSSELNVNALELDDSALYLCASSGGLAGLSEQYFGPGTRLTVT.

The chain employs TRBV29-1 and TRBJ2-3; 13 bases agree with TRBD2. The germline V gene has CDR1 SQVTM and CDR2 ANQGSEA. The CDR3 has 17 amino acids. The V gene end was trimmed by 3 bases and the J gene end by 6 bases; junction bases not matched to a gene: 12. CDR3 loop: CSVESPWTSGGSDTQYF. Written as DNA, the CDR3 is TGCAGCGTTGAGAGCCCCTGGACTAGCGGGGGAAGTGATACGCAGTATTTT.

This clonotype has a count of ten or more. This CDR3 reads CSARDSSGNTYEQYF. CDR3 in DNA: TGCAGTGCTAGGGATTCCTCCGGGAATACCTACGAGCAGTACTTC. This chain joins TRBV20-1 and TRBJ2-7; D is perhaps TRBD2 (5 bases). The V end lost 3 bases, the J end lost 2 bases, and 17 bases lay between the germline ends. The CDR3 has 15 amino acids. Germline V gives CDR1 DFQATT, CDR2 SNEGSKA (reference sequence).

In the case of this clonotype: A much larger clone lies one base from this, so it may be a read error. The V gene is TRBV6-2 or TRBV6-3, the J gene TRBJ2-4; TRBD2 matches 7 bases. Germline V gene sequence: CDR1 MNHEY, CDR2 SVGEGT. The length of the CDR3 is 14 residues. CDR3 protein: CASRSAGAKNIRYF. The CDR3 DNA reads as TGTGCCAGCAGAAGCGCGGGAGCCAAAAACATTCGGTACTTC.

Many counts were recorded for this clonotype. This sequence joins TRBV29-1 and TRBJ2-5; TRBD1 aligns across 7 bases. This CDR3 is built from 15 residues. Germline CDR1 SQVTM, CDR2 ANQGSEA. V lost 2 bases, J lost 2 bases, and 8 bases stayed unmatched. The CDR3 DNA follows: TGCAGCGTTGAACCCACAGGGGTCGGGCAAGAGACCCAGTACTTC. It translates to CSVEPTGVGQETQYF.

The table lists this clonotype with many counts. The CDR3 DNA reads as TGCAGTGCTACCGGGACTAGCGGGAGAGGTGAGCAGTTCTTC. Protein sequence: CSATGTSGRGEQFF. This rearrangement joins TRBV20-1 to TRBJ2-1, with 14 bases fitting TRBD2. CDR3 size: 14 residues. The V gene's germline CDR1 is DFQATT and CDR2 SNEGSKA (reference sequence). V lost 4 bases, J lost 9 bases, and 5 bases stayed unmatched.

There are many counts of this clonotype. The CDR3, as DNA: TGTGCCAGCAGCTCACCAGGCTGGCAGGGACTCACTGAAGCTTTCTTT. Translated: CASSSPGWQGLTEAFF. V is TRBV14 and J is TRBJ1-1; maybe TRBD1 (5 bases). Trimming took 5 bases from V and 4 from J, leaving 20 bases between them. CDR3 length: 16 amino acids. Germline V gene lookup returns CDR1 SGHDN and CDR2 FVKESK.

Ten or more counts support this clonotype. The chain has TRBV20-1 and TRBJ1-4; TRBD1 matches 8 bases. The CDR3 length is 15 residues. Germline loops: CDR1 DFQATT, CDR2 SNEGSKA (reference sequence). V dropped 0 bases and J dropped 7; count of bases not matched to a gene: 7. CDR3 sequence (DNA): TGCAGTGCTAGAGATCGAACAGGGGGAGGTGAAAAACTGTTTTTT. It yields the protein CSARDRTGGGEKLFF.

This clonotype occurred a few times. This chain links TRBV10-3 with TRBJ2-1; D is possibly TRBD2 (6 bases). This CDR3 spans 11 amino acids. Germline values: CDR1 ENHRY, CDR2 SYGVKD. Trimming took off 2 bases at V and 13 bases at J, with 9 bases between the two ends. CDR3 amino acids: CAISEGEAQFF. The CDR3 DNA reads as TGTGCCATCAGTGAGGGGGAGGCCCAGTTCTTC.

In its sample, this clonotype was seen many times. The J gene is TRBJ2-3, the V gene TRBV7-2; D could derive from TRBD1 or TRBD2 (5 bases each). The V gene's germline CDR1 is SGHTA and CDR2 FQGNSA. The CDR3 spans 15 residues. V lost 2 bases and J 2 bases, leaving 11 bases between the germline ends. CDR3 nucleotides: TGTGCCAGCAGCTTAATGGGACGAAACACAGATACGCAGTATTTT. Translated, it gives CASSLMGRNTDTQYF.

There are many counts of this clonotype. The chain carries TRBV24-1 and TRBJ2-1, with D perhaps assigned TRBD1 or TRBD2 (5 bases each). Germline CDR1 reads KGHDR; CDR2 reads SFDVKD. This CDR3 region has 13 residues. The ends were cut back, 9 bases at V and 0 bases at J, with 8 bases in the middle. DNA of the CDR3: TGTGCCACCGAGGGGAGCTCCTACAATGAGCAGTTCTTC. Translating gives CATEGSSYNEQFF.

In its sample, this clonotype was seen many times. The V gene is TRBV20-1, the J gene TRBJ1-4, with TRBD1 identical over 8 bases. The CDR3 is 16 residues long. V lost 5 bases, J lost 5 bases, and 13 bases stayed unmatched. Germline CDR1 DFQATT, CDR2 SNEGSKA (reference sequence). This CDR3 reads CSAPRAYGTGNEKLFF. The CDR3 nucleotides read TGCAGTGCTCCTAGAGCGTATGGGACAGGAAATGAAAAACTGTTTTTT.